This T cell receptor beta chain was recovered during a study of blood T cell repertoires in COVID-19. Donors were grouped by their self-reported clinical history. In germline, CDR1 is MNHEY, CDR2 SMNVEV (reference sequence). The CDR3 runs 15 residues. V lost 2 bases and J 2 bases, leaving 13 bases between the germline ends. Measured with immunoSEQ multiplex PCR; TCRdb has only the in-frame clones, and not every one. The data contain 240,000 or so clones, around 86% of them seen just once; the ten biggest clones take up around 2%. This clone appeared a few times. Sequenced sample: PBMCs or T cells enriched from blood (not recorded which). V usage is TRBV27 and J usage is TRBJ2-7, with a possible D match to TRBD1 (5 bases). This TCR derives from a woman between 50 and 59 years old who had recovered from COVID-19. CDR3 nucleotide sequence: TGTGCCAGCAGTTTAAGCGCTCAAGGGGCCTACGAGCAGTACTTC. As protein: CASSLSAQGAYEQYF.